This TCR beta chain is from a study of cytomegalovirus exposure and HLA in healthy donors (dated by TCRdb to 2016 to 2017). For context, the study as a whole: An earlier analysis of roughly 610 of the donors reported about 260 Gb of sequence data and around 100 million unique TCR beta sequences obtained from about 179 million T cells. Because of strong linkage in the cohort, five DR-DQ haplotypes were treated as single units for association and clustering. A separate validation cohort of roughly 130 different subjects was used in addition to the approximately 700-subject first cohort. Donor age, sex, ethnicity and CMV serostatus were compiled together with the repertoire data. A later genetic analysis took genome-wide SNP genotypes for about 60% of the roughly 670 donors and used that subset as a discovery cohort. Across some 400 genotyped donors of the cohort, an average of about 200,000 unique TCR beta nucleotide sequences per donor were sequenced, and roughly 20% of those sequences were non-productive. All discovery cohort repertoires had been generated on a single sequencing platform. Class I and class II HLA loci were covered by the typing at four-digit resolution. The T cell repertoires of 666 subjects were profiled by immunosequencing and related to cytomegalovirus serostatus. In the later analysis, no new phenotypic data were used to find candidate immune exposures; instead, reliance was placed on TCR beta sequences and their occurrence across donors. Typing coverage differed by locus: A, B, C, DRB1 and DQB1 were typed in roughly 620-630 donors, DQA1 in 500 to 550, DPA1 in some 570, and DPB1 in approximately 450. To study patterns of TCR occurrence, a later analysis re-analyzed previously published TCR beta repertoires from 600 to 750 donors and added high-resolution HLA genotyping. An early release that covered more than 550 HLA-typed donors contained about 300 gigabases of sequencing data and some 87 million unique TCR sequences. An earlier analysis of more than 450 of the donors used high-throughput TCR beta sequencing to judge whether each TCR beta V gene segment behaved as functional or pseudogenic. Of the 300 to 450 genotyped donors, roughly 80% were placed in the genetic ancestry cluster associated with self-reported Caucasian donors. To predict cytomegalovirus infection status, the study brought together high-throughput TCR immunosequencing, statistical association of individual TCRs with disease status, and machine learning. The aim of the study was to test whether cataloging public T cell receptors could identify signatures of past pathogen exposure. General conclusions and limits of the study: Correlated functional status among segregating V segments might be attributable to linkage disequilibrium, but an unknown experimental factor could not be ruled out. In a later analysis, HLA-associated TCR beta chains were found to be more clonally expanded and to have lower generation probabilities than equally common non-associated chains. In a later genetic analysis, fewer N-insertions in productive TCRs were reported among donors in an Asian-associated ancestry cluster than the approximately 710-donor mean. The earlier analysis of around 600 of the donors excluded seventeen rarely observed V segments, including chromosome 9 orphons, because counts were too low. A later genetic analysis associated a missense DCLRE1C variant with V-gene and J-gene trimming of TCR beta chains, and an independent cohort replicated the association. Some IMGT-functional V segments, including TRBV6-2 and TRBV6-3, could not be told apart with the 87-base-pair reads, so those segments were excluded. According to the authors, the approach could potentially be generalized to other disease states and immunological phenotypes. Most TCR sequences were observed very rarely across donors, whereas some public TCRs were present in many individuals. Roughly uniform sequencing depth across donors was assumed in presence/absence analyses, although this assumption may not hold. Only TCR beta chains were sequenced in this cohort, and the absence of alpha or paired-chain data limited detectable features. A group of highly shared sequence variants was considered likely to be a technical artifact of the sequencing pipeline. In both the original and validation cohorts, the classifier was reported to diagnose cytomegalovirus status with high specificity and sensitivity. A few of the identified cytomegalovirus-associated TCR beta chains were confirmed in vitro to be specific for cytomegalovirus antigens. Most CMV-associated TCR beta chains appeared to be HLA-restricted in a later analysis, and the HLA associations seemed to be driven largely by CMV exposure. An earlier analysis of approximately 500 of the donors showed that most TCR beta V segments appeared in productive rearrangements either about 90% or about 30% of the time, which broadly matched IMGT annotations. The study gave a list of some 150 TCR beta chains associated with cytomegalovirus. A further reported finding was that TCR beta sequences accurately predicted the HLA-A and HLA-B alleles for most subjects in the first cohort. According to a later analysis, parvovirus B19, influenza, CMV and Epstein-Barr virus appeared linked to several top co-occurrence clusters. At a false discovery rate of 0.05, a later analysis linked some 17,000 TCR beta sequences to specific HLA alleles. When HLA alleles, especially DR and DQ, strongly co-occurred, attributing TCR associations to individual alleles was difficult. HLA typing was unavailable for some donors at each locus, so association tests used only the typed subset. CMV serostatus was the only immune exposure information available for the cohort. A later analysis found that TCR association rates varied across HLA loci, with DRB1 alleles showing the most associated TCRs and HLA-C alleles the fewest.

The protocol used for the library was the immunoSEQ multiplex PCR assay. The multiplex PCR relied on a mix of 60 forward primers for TCR Vbeta segments and 13 reverse primers for TCR Jbeta segments. A multiplex PCR assay on genomic DNA amplified the CDR3 region of rearranged TCR beta genes. Amplified TCR beta libraries were sequenced as 87-base-pair reads on the Illumina HiSeq System. On the study's bioinformatics: In a later analysis, about 80 million unique TCR beta chains were counted across the 650 to 700 repertoires, and roughly 11 million of these chains were shared by at least two donors. Raw reads were error-corrected and collapsed into unique sequences with a nearest-neighbor algorithm that merged closely related sequences to remove PCR and sequencing errors. V, D and J gene segments were assigned by aligning CDR3 sequences to IMGT reference sequences. Each retained sequence needed at least a six-nucleotide match to both a V gene segment and a J gene segment. A rearrangement counted as productive if the CDR3 had no stop codons and remained in frame with V and J, and every other rearrangement counted as non-productive. CDR3 was defined according to IMGT convention as the region running from the second conserved V-encoded cysteine to the conserved J-encoded phenylalanine. Sequences without an unambiguous match to a single V gene segment were excluded from the earlier analysis of 587 of the donors. In an earlier analysis of almost 600 of the donors, a V segment was called functional when productive rearrangements were above 56.7%, and segregating when the standard deviation between donors exceeded 5%. A statistical classification framework was developed to diagnose cytomegalovirus status using the catalog of TCR beta chain sequences. A later analysis assigned V and J genes by comparing TCR nucleotide sequences with IMGT/GENE-DB human TR gene sequences. The TCRdist pipeline was used in a later analysis to assign CDR3 sequences and most-parsimonious VDJ recombination scenarios. In a later analysis, every TCR beta chain was defined by the combination of its CDR3 amino acid sequence and its V-gene family, and reads without a unique V-gene family were dropped. As a way to deal with suspected cross-contamination and a sequencing artifact, a later analysis dropped nearly 600 nucleotide sequences that were highly shared and had low generation probability. For each public chain, a later analysis derived a clonal expansion index from normalized ranks of inferred template counts within each repertoire. In a later analysis, generation probabilities were computed with a VDJ recombination model fitted to out-of-frame rearrangements, and the resulting probabilities were checked against IGoR. A later analysis scored TCR-TCR, TCR-HLA and TCR-CMV co-occurrence with hypergeometric tests, applying a repertoire-size bias correction to TCR pairs. False discovery rates were estimated in a later analysis by permuting HLA or CMV assignments 20 times. A later analysis grouped co-occurring TCRs with DBSCAN, adding TCRdist sequence similarity when clustering within HLA-allele-positive subsets. For co-occurrence clustering, repertoires with fewer than 30,000 or more than 120,000 public chains were excluded, along with five repertoires with anomalous nucleotide sharing. TCRdb stores this immuneACCESS table with in-frame sequences only. Part of the clones is absent; in the studies checked, under half of the shortfall reflects unresolved V genes, and no reason is known for the rest. D and trimming come from the DNA, and the V and J calls and clone size come from that table. This sample comprises 100,000 to 150,000 clones, about two thirds of them detected only once. Clones ranked in the top ten supply about 2.7% of the sample.

V sheds 4 bases and J sheds 2 bases, leaving 16 bases between their ends. The germline V gene sets CDR1 to SGHTA and CDR2 to FQGNSA. The CDR3 covers 16 residues, taking in both the cysteine and the phenylalanine. The entry retains the CDR3 DNA only, 48 bases that are in frame from base 1. This clone occurred once. Its antigen is unknown. No qualities accompany the bases; no much larger clone lies one base away. In total, about 650 healthy bone marrow donors made up the cohort. At the time of sampling, all cohort members were nominally healthy, though unrecorded immune exposures were likely present. The donor tested CMV seropositive and was one of the 289 seropositive cohort members. A peripheral blood sample was provided by each donor, and peripheral blood mononuclear cells were used for TCR beta sequencing. Genomic DNA was extracted from the blood cell samples with the Qiagen DNeasy Blood Extraction Kit.

Input material: PBMCs. This receptor chain uses TRBV7-2 and TRBJ2-3; TRBD1 is possibly the D segment (6 matching bases). This TCR was sampled from a woman aged 55 to 70 in good health and CMV-seropositive. This receptor has the CDR3 CASSSRGTRTTDTQYF. The bases are TGTGCCAGCAGCTCCCGAGGGACAAGGACCACAGATACGCAGTATTTT.